This T cell receptor beta chain stems from a study of blood T cell repertoires in COVID-19. Measured with immunoSEQ multiplex PCR; TCRdb has only the in-frame clones, and not every one. There are over 250,000 clones in the sample; more than 85% occur only once, and approximately 2.6% lies in the top ten. The ends were cut back, 1 base at V and 0 bases at J, with 13 bases in the middle. The CDR3 is 17 amino acids. Germline V gives CDR1 LGHNT, CDR2 FRNRAP. The chain joins TRBV12-5 to TRBJ1-3; the D gene is possibly TRBD1 (6 bases). The clonotype was recovered from a person under 35 with COVID-19, enrolled during active disease. Sequenced sample: peripheral blood. CDR3 sequence: CASGLGPGTPSGNTIYF. CDR3 in DNA: TGTGCTAGTGGTTTGGGGCCGGGGACACCCTCTGGAAACACCATATATTTT.